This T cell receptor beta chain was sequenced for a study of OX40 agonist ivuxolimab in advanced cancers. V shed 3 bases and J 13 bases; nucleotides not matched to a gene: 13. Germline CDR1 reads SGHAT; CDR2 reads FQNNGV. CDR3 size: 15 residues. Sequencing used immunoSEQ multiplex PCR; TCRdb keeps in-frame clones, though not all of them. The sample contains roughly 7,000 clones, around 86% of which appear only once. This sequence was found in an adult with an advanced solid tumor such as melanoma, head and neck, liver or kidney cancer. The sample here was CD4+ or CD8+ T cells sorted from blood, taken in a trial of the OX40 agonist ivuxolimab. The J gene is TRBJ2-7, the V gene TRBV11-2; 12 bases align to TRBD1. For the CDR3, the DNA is TGTGCCAGCAGCTTCATGCGGGACAGGGGGCGTTTGGTATACTTC. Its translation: CASSFMRDRGRLVYF.